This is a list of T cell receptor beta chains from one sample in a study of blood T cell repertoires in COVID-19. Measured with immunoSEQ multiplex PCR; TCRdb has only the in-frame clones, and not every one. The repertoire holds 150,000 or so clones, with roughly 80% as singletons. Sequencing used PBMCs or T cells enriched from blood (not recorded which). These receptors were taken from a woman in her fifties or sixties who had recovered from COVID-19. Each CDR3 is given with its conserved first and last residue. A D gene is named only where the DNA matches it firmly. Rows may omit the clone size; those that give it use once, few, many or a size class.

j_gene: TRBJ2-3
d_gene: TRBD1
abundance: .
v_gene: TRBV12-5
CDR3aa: CASGWTGGTDTQYF
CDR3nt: TGTGCTAGTGGTTGGACAGGGGGAACAGATACGCAGTATTTT

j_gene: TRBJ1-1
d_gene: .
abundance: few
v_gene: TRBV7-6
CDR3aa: CASSLIGELGTEAFF
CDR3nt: TGTGCCAGCAGCTTAATCGGGGAGCTGGGCACTGAAGCTTTCTTT

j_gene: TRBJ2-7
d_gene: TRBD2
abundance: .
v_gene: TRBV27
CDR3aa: CASSRGGPIEQYF
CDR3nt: TGTGCCAGCAGCCGGGGGGGGCCCATCGAGCAGTACTTC

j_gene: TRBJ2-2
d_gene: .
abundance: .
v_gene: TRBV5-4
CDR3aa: CASSIGGLNTGELFF
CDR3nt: TGTGCCAGCAGCATAGGGGGTCTCAACACCGGGGAGCTGTTTTTT

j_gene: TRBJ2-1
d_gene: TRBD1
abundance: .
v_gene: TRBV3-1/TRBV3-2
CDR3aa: CASSQRDRYNEQFF
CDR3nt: TGTGCCAGCAGCCAACGGGACAGATACAATGAGCAGTTCTTC

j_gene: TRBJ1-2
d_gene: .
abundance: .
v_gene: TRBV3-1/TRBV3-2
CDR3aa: CASSYTGSGYTF
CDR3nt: TGTGCCAGCAGCTATACAGGGAGCGGCTACACCTTC

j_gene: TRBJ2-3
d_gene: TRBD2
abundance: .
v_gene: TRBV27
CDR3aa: CASSPSGGNTDTQYF
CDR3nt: TGTGCCAGCAGTCCCTCCGGGGGGAACACAGATACGCAGTATTTT

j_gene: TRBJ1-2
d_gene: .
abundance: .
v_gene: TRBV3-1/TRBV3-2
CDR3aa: CASSRARGPYGYTF
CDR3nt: TGTGCCAGCAGCCGTGCCAGGGGTCCCTATGGCTACACCTTC

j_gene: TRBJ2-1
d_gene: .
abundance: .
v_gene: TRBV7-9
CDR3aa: CASSSQVRQAHEQFF
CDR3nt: TGTGCCAGCAGCTCTCAGGTACGGCAGGCTCATGAGCAGTTCTTC

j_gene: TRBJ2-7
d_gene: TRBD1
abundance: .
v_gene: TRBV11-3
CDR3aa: CASSLTGNLDF
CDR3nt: TGTGCCAGCAGCTTGACAGGGAACCTAGACTTC

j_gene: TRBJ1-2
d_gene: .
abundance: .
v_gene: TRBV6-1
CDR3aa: CASSEWGGWDYGYTF
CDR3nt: TGTGCCAGCAGTGAATGGGGGGGTTGGGACTATGGCTACACCTTC

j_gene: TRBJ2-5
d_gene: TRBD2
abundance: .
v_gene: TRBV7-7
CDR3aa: CASSLGLAGIFQETQYF
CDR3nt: TGTGCTAGCAGCTTAGGGCTAGCGGGGATCTTCCAAGAGACCCAGTACTTC

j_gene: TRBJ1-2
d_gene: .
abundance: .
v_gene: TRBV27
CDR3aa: CASSSIDRGYGYTF
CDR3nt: TGTGCCAGCAGTTCCATCGACAGAGGCTATGGCTACACCTTC

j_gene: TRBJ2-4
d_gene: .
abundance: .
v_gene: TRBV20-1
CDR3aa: CSAAEQNIQYF
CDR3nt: TGCAGTGCCGCGGAGCAAAACATTCAGTACTTC

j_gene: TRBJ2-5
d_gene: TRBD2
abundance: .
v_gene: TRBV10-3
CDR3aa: CAISVGGLAGAETQYF
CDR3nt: TGTGCCATCAGTGTTGGGGGACTAGCGGGGGCTGAGACCCAGTACTTC

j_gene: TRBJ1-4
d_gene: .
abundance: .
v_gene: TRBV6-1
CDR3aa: CASSDKEGGVNEKLFF
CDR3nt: TGTGCCAGCAGTGATAAAGAGGGAGGTGTAAATGAAAAACTGTTTTTT

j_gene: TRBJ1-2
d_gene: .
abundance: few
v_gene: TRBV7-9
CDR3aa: CASSLSESGSLHYGYTF
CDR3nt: TGTGCCAGCAGCTTAAGCGAATCGGGGTCCCTCCACTATGGCTACACCTTC

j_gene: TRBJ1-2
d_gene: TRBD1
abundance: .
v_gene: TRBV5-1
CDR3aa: CASSLPGQGYYGYTF
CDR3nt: TGCGCCAGCAGCTTACCGGGACAGGGCTACTATGGCTACACCTTC

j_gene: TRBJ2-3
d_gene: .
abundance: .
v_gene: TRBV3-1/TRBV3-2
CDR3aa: CASREGRGIPYTDTQYF
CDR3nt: TGTGCCAGCCGCGAAGGTAGGGGAATCCCCTACACAGATACGCAGTATTTT

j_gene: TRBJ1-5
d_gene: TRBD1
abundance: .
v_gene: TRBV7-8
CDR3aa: CASSLTGDSQPQHF
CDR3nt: TGTGCCAGCAGCTTAACAGGGGATAGTCAGCCCCAGCATTTT

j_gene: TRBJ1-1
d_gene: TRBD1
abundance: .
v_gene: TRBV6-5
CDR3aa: CASSYSRQGNTEAFF
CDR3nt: TGTGCCAGCAGTTACTCCAGACAGGGGAACACTGAAGCTTTCTTT

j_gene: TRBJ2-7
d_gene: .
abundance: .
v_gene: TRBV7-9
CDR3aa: CASSRAGSYEQYF
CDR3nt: TGTGCCAGCAGCCGGGCGGGGAGCTACGAGCAGTACTTC

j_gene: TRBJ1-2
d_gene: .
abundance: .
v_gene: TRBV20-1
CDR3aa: CRFPFQGGYTF
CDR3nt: TGCAGGTTCCCCTTTCAGGGCGGCTACACCTTC

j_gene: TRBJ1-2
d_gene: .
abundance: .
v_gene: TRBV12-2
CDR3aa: CASRRDRGKEVGGYTF
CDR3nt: TGTGCAAGTCGTCGGGACAGGGGGAAAGAAGTTGGAGGCTACACCTTC

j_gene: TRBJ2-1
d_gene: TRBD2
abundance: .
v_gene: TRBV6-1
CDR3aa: CASSEGGGLAGNEQFF
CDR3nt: TGTGCCAGCAGTGAAGGGGGGGGACTAGCGGGCAATGAGCAGTTCTTC

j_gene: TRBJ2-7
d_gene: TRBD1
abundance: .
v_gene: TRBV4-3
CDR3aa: CASSPRQGLAYEQYF
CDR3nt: TGCGCCAGCAGCCCCAGACAGGGCTTGGCGTACGAGCAGTACTTC

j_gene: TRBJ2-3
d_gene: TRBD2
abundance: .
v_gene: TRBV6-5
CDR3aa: CASSRAGPTDTQYF
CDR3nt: TGTGCCAGCAGTCGAGCGGGACCAACAGATACGCAGTATTTT